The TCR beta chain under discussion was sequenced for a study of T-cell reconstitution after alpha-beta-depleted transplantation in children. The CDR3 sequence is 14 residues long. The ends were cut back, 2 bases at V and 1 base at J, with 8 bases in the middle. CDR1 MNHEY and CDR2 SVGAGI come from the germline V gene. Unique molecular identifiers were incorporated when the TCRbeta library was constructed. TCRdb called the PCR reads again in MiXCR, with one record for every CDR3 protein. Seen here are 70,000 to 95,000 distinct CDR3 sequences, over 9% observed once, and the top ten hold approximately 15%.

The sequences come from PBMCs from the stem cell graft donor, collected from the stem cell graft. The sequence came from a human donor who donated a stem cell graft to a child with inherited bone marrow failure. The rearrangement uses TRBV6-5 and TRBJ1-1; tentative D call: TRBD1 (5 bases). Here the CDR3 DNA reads TGTGCCAGCAGTTACGAAGGACAGAACACTGAAGCTTTCTTT. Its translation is CASSYEGQNTEAFF.